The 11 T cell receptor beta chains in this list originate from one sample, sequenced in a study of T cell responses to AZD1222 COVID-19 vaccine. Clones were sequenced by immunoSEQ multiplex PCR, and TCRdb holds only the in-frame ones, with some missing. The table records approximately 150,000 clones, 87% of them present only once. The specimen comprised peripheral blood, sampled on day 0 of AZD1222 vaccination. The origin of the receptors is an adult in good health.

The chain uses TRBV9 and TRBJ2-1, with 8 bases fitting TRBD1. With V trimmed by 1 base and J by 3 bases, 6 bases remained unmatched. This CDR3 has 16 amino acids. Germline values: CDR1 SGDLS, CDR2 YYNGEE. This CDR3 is CASSVRQGPVYNEQFF. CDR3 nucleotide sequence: TGTGCCAGCAGCGTACGACAGGGGCCCGTCTACAATGAGCAGTTCTTC.

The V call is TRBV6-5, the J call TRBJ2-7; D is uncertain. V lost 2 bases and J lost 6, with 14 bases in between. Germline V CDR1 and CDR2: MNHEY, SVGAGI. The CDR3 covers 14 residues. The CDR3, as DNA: TGTGCCAGCAGTTACGGATGGGGAAGGGTCGAGCAGTACTTC. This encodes CASSYGWGRVEQYF.

CDR3 amino acids: CASSYEVRGGYTF. For the CDR3, the DNA is TGTGCCAGCAGTTATGAGGTCCGGGGGGGCTACACCTTC. The chain has TRBV6-5 and TRBJ1-2; D possibly corresponds to TRBD1 (5 bases). V was pared by 3 bases and J by 8 bases, with 13 bases between. Looked up from germline, CDR1 is MNHEY and CDR2 is SVGAGI. This CDR3 is 13 amino acids long.

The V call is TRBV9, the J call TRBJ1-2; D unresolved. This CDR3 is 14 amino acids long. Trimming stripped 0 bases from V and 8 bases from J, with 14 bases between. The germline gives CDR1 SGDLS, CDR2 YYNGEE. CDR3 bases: TGTGCCAGCAGCGTAGGACGCACAGTTTTAGGCTACACCTTC. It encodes CASSVGRTVLGYTF.

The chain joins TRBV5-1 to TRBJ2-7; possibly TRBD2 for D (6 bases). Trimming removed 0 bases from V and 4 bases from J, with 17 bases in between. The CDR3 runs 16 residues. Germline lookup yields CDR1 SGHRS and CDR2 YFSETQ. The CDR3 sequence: CASSLAGGLEVYEQYF. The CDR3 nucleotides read TGCGCCAGCAGCTTGGCCGGAGGGTTGGAGGTATACGAGCAGTACTTC.

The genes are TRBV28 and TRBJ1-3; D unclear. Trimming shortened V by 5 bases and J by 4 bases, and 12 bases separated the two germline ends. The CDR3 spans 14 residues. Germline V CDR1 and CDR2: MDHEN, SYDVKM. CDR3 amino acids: CASSTRFTGNTIYF. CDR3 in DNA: TGTGCCAGCAGTACCCGGTTCACCGGAAACACCATATATTTT.

CDR3 amino acids: CASSLGGARNTEAFF. CDR3 sequence (DNA): TGTGCCAGCAGCTTAGGGGGGGCGCGGAACACTGAAGCTTTCTTT. The gene calls are TRBV11-2 and TRBJ1-1, with a weak D call TRBD1 (6 bases). The germline CDR1 and CDR2 sequences are SGHAT and FQNNGV. The germline V and J ends were trimmed by 1 base and 1 base, with 10 bases remaining between them. The CDR3 runs 15 residues.

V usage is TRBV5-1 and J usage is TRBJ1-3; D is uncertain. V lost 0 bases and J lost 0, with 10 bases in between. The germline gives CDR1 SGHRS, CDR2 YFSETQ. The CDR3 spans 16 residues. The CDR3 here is CASSLAGSYSGNTIYF. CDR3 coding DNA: TGCGCCAGCAGCTTGGCGGGCAGTTACTCTGGAAACACCATATATTTT.

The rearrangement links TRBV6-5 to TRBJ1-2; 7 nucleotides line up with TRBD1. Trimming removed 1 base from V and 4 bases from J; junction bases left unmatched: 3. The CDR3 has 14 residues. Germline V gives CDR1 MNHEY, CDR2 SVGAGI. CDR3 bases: TGTGCCAGCAGTTACTGGGACAGCCCCTATGGCTACACCTTC. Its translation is CASSYWDSPYGYTF.

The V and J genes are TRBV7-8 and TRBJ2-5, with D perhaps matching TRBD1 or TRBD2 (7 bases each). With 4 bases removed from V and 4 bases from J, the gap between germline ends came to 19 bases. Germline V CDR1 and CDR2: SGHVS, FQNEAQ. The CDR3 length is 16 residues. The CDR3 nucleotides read TGTGCCAGCAGCTCCCGAAGACAGGGCGGGGGAGAGACCCAGTACTTC. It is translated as CASSSRRQGGGETQYF. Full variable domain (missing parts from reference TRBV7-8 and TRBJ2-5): GAGVSQSPRYKVAKRGQDVALRCDPISGHVSLFWYQQALGQGPEFLTYFQNEAQLDKSGLPSDRFFAERPEGSVSTLKIQRTQQEDSAVYLCASSSRRQGGGETQYFGPGTRLLVL.

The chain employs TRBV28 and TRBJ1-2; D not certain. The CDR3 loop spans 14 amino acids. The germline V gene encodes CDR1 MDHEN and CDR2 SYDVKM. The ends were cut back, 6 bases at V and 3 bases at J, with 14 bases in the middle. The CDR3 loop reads CASSLGVRYYGYTF. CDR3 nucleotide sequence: TGTGCCAGCAGCCTTGGGGTCCGGTACTATGGCTACACCTTC.